This TCR beta chain was profiled in a study of Ad26.COV2.S vaccination and SARS-CoV-2 variants. Overall study findings and caveats: Breadth, reportedly substantial, characterized the spike-specific CD8+ and CD4+ T cell responses after vaccination.

Notes on this clone: What it binds is unknown.

The sample's treatment: roughly 18 received Ad26.COV2.S at low or high dose, single or two shots; about 5 received placebo; per-sample allocation not given. Sampling was done on day 63 after the first vaccine or placebo injection. CDR3 length equals 14 residues. CDR1 SQVTM and CDR2 ANQGSEA come from the germline V gene. After removal of 0 bases from V and 4 bases from J, the junction contained 3 bases not matched to a gene. Clones were sequenced by immunoSEQ multiplex PCR, and TCRdb holds only the in-frame ones, with some missing. The data show around 420,000 clones, 85% to 90% seen once. Sample: peripheral blood, taken in a trial of Ad26.COV2.S vaccine versus placebo. The V call is TRBV29-1, the J call TRBJ2-7, with 10 bases fitting TRBD1. This receptor was taken from a person aged 18-65 years who received the Ad26.COV2.S COVID-19 vaccine or a placebo. Here the CDR3 DNA reads TGCAGCGTTGAAGAAGGGACAGGGGTGTACGAGCAGTACTTC. This codes for CSVEEGTGVYEQYF.